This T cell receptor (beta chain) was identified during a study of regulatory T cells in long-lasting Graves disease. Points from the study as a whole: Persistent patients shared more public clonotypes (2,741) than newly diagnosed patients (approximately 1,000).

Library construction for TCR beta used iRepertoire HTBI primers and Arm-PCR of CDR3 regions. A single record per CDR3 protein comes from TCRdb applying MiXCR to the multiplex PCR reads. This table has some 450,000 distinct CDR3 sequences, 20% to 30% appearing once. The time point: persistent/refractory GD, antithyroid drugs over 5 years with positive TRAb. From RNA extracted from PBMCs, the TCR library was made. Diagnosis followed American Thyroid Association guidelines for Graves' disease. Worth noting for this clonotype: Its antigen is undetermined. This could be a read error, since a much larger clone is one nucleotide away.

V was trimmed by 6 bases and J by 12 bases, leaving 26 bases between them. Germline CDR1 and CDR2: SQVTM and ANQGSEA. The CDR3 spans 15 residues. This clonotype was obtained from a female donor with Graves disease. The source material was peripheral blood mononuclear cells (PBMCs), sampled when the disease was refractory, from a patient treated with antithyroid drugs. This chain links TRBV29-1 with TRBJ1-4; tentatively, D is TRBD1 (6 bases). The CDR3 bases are TGCAGCGTGAGGAAACCGGGACAAAGAAACGAAGAACTGTTTTTT. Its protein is CSVRKPGQRNEELFF.